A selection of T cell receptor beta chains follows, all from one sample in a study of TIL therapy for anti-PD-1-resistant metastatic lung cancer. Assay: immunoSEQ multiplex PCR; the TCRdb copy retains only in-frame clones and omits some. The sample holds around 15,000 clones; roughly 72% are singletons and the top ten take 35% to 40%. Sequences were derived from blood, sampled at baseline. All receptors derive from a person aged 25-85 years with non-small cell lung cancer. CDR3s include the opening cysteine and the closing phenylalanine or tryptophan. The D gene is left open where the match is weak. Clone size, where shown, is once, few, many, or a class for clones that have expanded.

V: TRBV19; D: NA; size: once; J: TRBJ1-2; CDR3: CASSILEYGYTF; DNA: TGTGCCAGTAGTATACTGGAGTATGGCTACACCTTC
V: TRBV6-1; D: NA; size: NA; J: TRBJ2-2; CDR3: CASSRGPANTGELFF; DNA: TGTGCCAGCAGTCGGGGACCGGCGAACACCGGGGAGCTGTTTTTT
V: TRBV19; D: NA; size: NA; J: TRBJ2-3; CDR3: CASSIGGGALDTQYF; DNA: TGTGCCAGTAGTATCGGAGGGGGGGCGCTCGATACGCAGTATTTT
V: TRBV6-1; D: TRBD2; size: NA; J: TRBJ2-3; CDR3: CASSVISGETDTQYF; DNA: TGTGCCAGCAGTGTAATAAGCGGGGAGACAGATACGCAGTATTTT
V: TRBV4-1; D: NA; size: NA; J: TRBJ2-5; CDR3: CASSRGGREAQYF; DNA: TGCGCCAGCAGCCGCGGGGGCCGGGAGGCCCAGTACTTC
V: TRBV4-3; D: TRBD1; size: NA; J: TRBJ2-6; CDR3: CASSQAQTGLSGANVLTF; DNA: TGCGCCAGCAGCCAAGCCCAGACAGGGCTCTCTGGGGCCAACGTCCTGACTTTC
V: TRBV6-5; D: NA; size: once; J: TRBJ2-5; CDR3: CASRGGRIQETQYF; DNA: TGTGCCAGCAGGGGGGGACGGATTCAAGAGACCCAGTACTTC
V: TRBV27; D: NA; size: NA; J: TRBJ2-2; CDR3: CASIFLRDTDANTGELFF; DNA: TGTGCCAGCATCTTCCTCCGGGACACGGACGCGAACACCGGGGAGCTGTTTTTT
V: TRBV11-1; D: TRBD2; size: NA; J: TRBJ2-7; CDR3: CASRSGTSGSYEQYF; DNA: TGTGCCAGCAGGTCCGGGACTAGCGGCTCATACGAGCAGTACTTC
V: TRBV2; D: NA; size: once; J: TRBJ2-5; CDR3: CASSVSRGGDTQYF; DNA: TGTGCCAGCAGTGTCAGCAGGGGAGGAGATACCCAGTACTTC
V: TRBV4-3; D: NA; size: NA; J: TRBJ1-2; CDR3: CASSQELLRGWYGYTF; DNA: TGCGCCAGCAGCCAAGAGCTGCTCAGGGGATGGTATGGCTACACCTTC
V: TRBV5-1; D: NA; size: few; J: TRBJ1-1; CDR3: CASSLVDQNTEAFF; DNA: TGCGCCAGCAGCTTGGTCGACCAGAACACTGAAGCTTTCTTT
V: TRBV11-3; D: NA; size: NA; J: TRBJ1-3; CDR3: CASRSPLFTQNSGNTIYF; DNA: TGTGCCAGCAGGTCACCCCTTTTCACACAAAACTCTGGAAACACCATATATTTT
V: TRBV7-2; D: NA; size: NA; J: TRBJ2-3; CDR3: CASSLARRFTDTQYF; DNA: TGTGCCAGCAGCTTAGCGCGGCGGTTCACAGATACGCAGTATTTT
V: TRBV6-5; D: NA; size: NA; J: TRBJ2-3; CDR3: CASSYVFRGSTDTQYF; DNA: TGTGCCAGCAGTTATGTCTTCCGTGGTAGCACAGATACGCAGTATTTT
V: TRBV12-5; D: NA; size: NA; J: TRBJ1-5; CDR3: CASGSGPNQPQHF; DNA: TGTGCTAGTGGTTCCGGGCCCAATCAGCCCCAGCATTTT